One and the same sample provided the 21 T cell receptor beta chains below, sequenced in a study of identical twins. TCRdb re-analysed the 5' RACE reads in MiXCR, keeping a single row per CDR3 protein. Altogether 200,000 to 250,000 distinct CDR3 sequences are present, 7.5% being singletons, with the ten largest covering just under 2%. This sample was shared with a second study, whose subject was yellow fever vaccine responses in identical twins.

Sequencing was performed on memory (CD45RO+) T cells sorted from blood. The receptor set was obtained from a woman under 30 in good health.

This clonotype was seen ten or more times. The chain joins TRBV7-8 to TRBJ1-2; 9 bases map to TRBD1. The ends lost 6 bases at V and 3 bases at J; junction bases unmatched: 11. CDR1 is SGHVS, CDR2 FQNEAQ, per germline. This CDR3 contains 16 residues. The CDR3: CASSRLTGGSDYGYTF. The CDR3 bases are TGTGCCAGCAGTCGCCTTACAGGGGGCAGCGACTATGGCTACACCTTC.

This clonotype occurred many times. This rearrangement joins TRBV12-3 or TRBV12-4 to TRBJ2-7; 14 bases are shared with TRBD2. Trimming cost V 5 bases and J 3 bases; bases outside gene matches: 6. CDR3 length equals 16 residues. As DNA, the CDR3 is TGTGCCAGCAGTCTCGGACTAGCGGGGGGAGTCTACGAGCAGTACTTC. As protein: CASSLGLAGGVYEQYF.

The V and J genes are TRBV5-1 and TRBJ2-6; the D gene is possibly TRBD1 (5 bases). The V end lost 3 bases, the J end lost 0 bases, and 13 bases lay between the germline ends. CDR3 length: 17 residues. Germline-derived CDR1 and CDR2 are SGHRS and YFSETQ. The CDR3 bases are TGCGCCAGCAGCTCCGGATCAGGGATCTCTGGGGCCAACGTCCTGACTTTC. Its protein is CASSSGSGISGANVLTF.

This clonotype was seen ten or more times. The chain combines TRBV29-1 with TRBJ2-1; TRBD1 matches 9 bases. With V trimmed by 5 bases and J by 4 bases, 6 bases remained unmatched. CDR1 SQVTM and CDR2 ANQGSEA come from the germline V gene. The CDR3 extends over 14 amino acids. The CDR3 loop is CSVLLGTGYNEQFF. The CDR3 nucleotides read TGCAGCGTTCTGTTAGGGACAGGGTACAATGAGCAGTTCTTC.

This clonotype came up many times. The chain carries TRBV5-4 and TRBJ2-1; D not certain. The CDR3 totals 15 residues. The V gene lost 4 bases and the J gene lost 0 bases, with 11 bases spanning the gap. Per the germline V gene, CDR1 is SGHNT and CDR2 is YYREEE (reference sequence). The CDR3: CASSLEPASYNEQFF. Written as DNA, the CDR3 is TGTGCCAGCAGCCTGGAGCCTGCCTCCTACAATGAGCAGTTCTTC.

V usage is TRBV7-8 and J usage is TRBJ1-5; TRBD1 aligns across 7 bases. Germline CDR1 is SGHVS and CDR2 is FQNEAQ. CDR3 length: 15 residues. With 8 bases clipped from V and 2 bases from J, the junction kept 9 bases outside the gene matches. CDR3 in DNA: TGTGCCAGCGGTAGACAGGGCGGGGGCAATCAGCCCCAGCATTTT. This codes for CASGRQGGGNQPQHF.

This clonotype showed up many times. V usage is TRBV4-3 and J usage is TRBJ2-2, with D possibly TRBD1 on 6 matching bases. CDR3 length: 17 residues. With 0 bases removed from V and 2 bases from J, the gap between germline ends came to 13 bases. Germline V gives CDR1 LGHNA, CDR2 YSLEER. The CDR3: CASSQDLAGTNTGELFF. The CDR3 bases are TGCGCCAGCAGCCAAGACTTGGCAGGGACAAACACCGGGGAGCTGTTTTTT.

This clonotype was picked up many times. The chain joins TRBV29-1 to TRBJ2-5; D may be TRBD2 (6 bases). The ends were cut back, 1 base at V and 5 bases at J, with 17 bases in the middle. This CDR3 spans 15 amino acids. Per germline, CDR1 SQVTM and CDR2 ANQGSEA. For the CDR3, the DNA is TGCAGCGTTGAAGGCGGGAACTTGGTTGGGGAGACCCAGTACTTC. It encodes CSVEGGNLVGETQYF.

This clonotype was recorded many times. This rearrangement joins TRBV5-1 to TRBJ2-7; 9 positions match TRBD1. Germline loops: CDR1 SGHRS, CDR2 YFSETQ. This CDR3 has 14 amino acids. Losses at the gene ends were 1 base for V and 2 bases for J; bases not matched to a gene: 1. The CDR3 is CASSLRDRAYEQYF. The CDR3, as DNA: TGCGCCAGCAGCTTGAGGGACAGGGCCTACGAGCAGTACTTC.

The rearrangement links TRBV7-2 to TRBJ2-7; D ambiguous. Germline-derived CDR1 and CDR2 are SGHTA and FQGNSA. V lost 6 bases to trimming and J lost 4 bases, with 19 bases between them. This CDR3 comprises 15 residues. CDR3 DNA sequence: TGTGCCAGCAGTCCCAGAGAGCTTAGAATTTACGAGCAGTACTTC. It encodes CASSPRELRIYEQYF. The full variable domain, with the rest looked up from reference TRBV7-2 and TRBJ2-7, is GAGVSQSPSNKVTEKGKDVELRCDPISGHTALYWYRQSLGQGLEFLIYFQGNSAPDKSGLPSDRFSAERTGGSVSTLTIQRTQQEDSAVYLCASSPRELRIYEQYFGPGTRLTVT.

The chain carries TRBV7-2 and TRBJ2-7; 9 positions agree with TRBD2. J lost 4 bases, V lost 1 base, and 8 bases had no gene match. This CDR3 comprises 16 residues. Germline V CDR1 and CDR2: SGHTA, FQGNSA. CDR3 sequence reads: CASSLGIAGVGYEQYF. The CDR3 DNA reads as TGTGCCAGCAGCTTAGGGATAGCGGGAGTCGGTTACGAGCAGTACTTC.

This clonotype was counted ten times or more. J is TRBJ2-1 and V is TRBV5-1, with D possibly being TRBD1 or TRBD2 (5 bases each). Trimming removed 1 base from V and 8 bases from J, with 19 bases in between. Germline loops: CDR1 SGHRS, CDR2 YFSETQ. There are 16 residues in the CDR3. The CDR3 DNA follows: TGCGCCAGCAGCTTGCCCGTCAGCCTGGGGACCGATGAGCAGTTCTTC. It is translated as CASSLPVSLGTDEQFF.

The chain links TRBV7-2 to TRBJ2-3, with TRBD2 matching 12 bases. Germline V gives CDR1 SGHTA, CDR2 FQGNSA. This CDR3 is built from 16 residues. V was clipped by 4 bases and J by 2 bases; unmatched bases: 4. DNA of the CDR3: TGTGCCAGCAGCTCTAGCGGGAGGGCCATCACAGATACGCAGTATTTT. It codes for CASSSSGRAITDTQYF.

This clonotype was seen at least ten times. The V and J genes are TRBV5-1 and TRBJ2-2; D is uncertain. Germline V gene lookup returns CDR1 SGHRS and CDR2 YFSETQ. CDR3 length: 13 amino acids. Trimming stripped 0 bases from V and 6 bases from J, with 6 bases between. CDR3 DNA sequence: TGCGCCAGCAGCTTGGCCAGGCCCGGGGAGCTGTTTTTT. Translation gives CASSLARPGELFF.

This clonotype was recorded many times. The rearrangement joins TRBV9 to TRBJ2-7, with 9 bases that match TRBD2. The CDR3 loop spans 14 amino acids. V shed 0 bases and J 6 bases; nucleotides not matched to a gene: 4. The germline gives CDR1 SGDLS, CDR2 YYNGEE. CDR3: CASSVAAGGGEQYF. The DNA of the CDR3 is TGTGCCAGCAGCGTAGCGGCGGGAGGGGGCGAGCAGTACTTC.

The chain carries TRBV18 and TRBJ1-3; D might be TRBD1 (5 bases). CDR3 length equals 16 residues. Germline assignment: CDR1 KGHSH and CDR2 LQKENI. V dropped 1 base and J dropped 0 bases, with 10 bases sitting between them. CDR3 protein: CASSPRQGGSGNTIYF. The CDR3 DNA is TGTGCCAGCTCACCACGGCAGGGAGGCTCTGGAAACACCATATATTTT.

This clonotype was seen many times. The CDR3 coding sequence is TGCGCCAGCAGCCAATTCGTTTCGTTGCGGGAGGCGAGCTCCTACAATGAGCAGTTCTTC. This encodes CASSQFVSLREASSYNEQFF. The chain has TRBV4-1 and TRBJ2-1; 8 bases match TRBD2. Germline CDR1 reads MGHRA; CDR2 reads YSYEKL. V shed 2 bases and J 0 bases; nucleotides not matched to a gene: 15. The CDR3 totals 20 residues.

The genes are TRBV7-9 and TRBJ1-1; D perhaps matches TRBD1 (6 bases). The ends were cut back, 1 base at V and 6 bases at J, with 18 bases in the middle. Germline assignment: CDR1 SEHNR and CDR2 FQNEAQ (reference sequence). The CDR3 is 16 residues long. The CDR3 protein is CASSLVGRVGGAEAFF. CDR3 nucleotide sequence: TGTGCCAGCAGCTTAGTAGGTAGGGTCGGGGGCGCTGAAGCTTTCTTT.

This clonotype has ten or more counts. The V gene is TRBV4-2, the J gene TRBJ1-1, with D perhaps TRBD1 (5 bases). The CDR3 runs to 11 residues. Germline V gene data show CDR1 as LGHNA and CDR2 as YNFKEQ. Trimming removed 5 bases from V and 8 bases from J, with 9 bases in between. CDR3 DNA sequence: TGTGCCAGCAGCGTCACAGGCGAAGCTTTCTTT. Encoded protein: CASSVTGEAFF.

The V and J genes are TRBV5-6 and TRBJ2-5; D may be TRBD1 or TRBD2 (5 bases each). CDR3 size: 13 residues. Germline loops: CDR1 SGHDT, CDR2 YYEEEE. Trimming pared 2 bases from V and 7 bases from J, leaving 12 bases between. CDR3 DNA sequence: TGTGCCAGCAGCTTCGGGACCACGGGGACCCAGTACTTC. Residues: CASSFGTTGTQYF.

CDR3 nucleotides: TGTGCCAGCAGCACCATAGATACGCAGTATTTT. Its translation: CASSTIDTQYF. This chain connects TRBV2 to TRBJ2-3; D is undetermined. CDR3 size: 11 residues. Germline V gene data show CDR1 as SNHLY and CDR2 as FYNNEI. V gave up 6 bases and J gave up 5 bases, with 6 bases separating them.